This entry describes one T cell receptor (beta chain). The source of the sample is a study of blood T cell repertoires in COVID-19. Those enrolled in Seattle joined during active infection and were followed longitudinally afterward. CDR3 length equals 14 residues. V was pared by 4 bases and J by 1 base, with 10 bases between. Germline CDR1 reads LNHDA; CDR2 reads SQIVND (reference sequence). Original analysis: From reference gene primer amplification, estimates of nucleated cell counts were derived. The assay was immunoSEQ multiplex PCR, and TCRdb's table has in-frame clones only and misses some. V, J and clone size derive from that table, while D and trimming were established from the DNA sequence. This table has roughly 110,000 clones, 76% appearing once.

The source of this sequence is a man aged 80 or over with COVID-19, enrolled during active disease. The rearrangement links TRBV19 to TRBJ1-1; possibly TRBD1 for D (5 bases). Sample: peripheral blood. CDR3 sequence (DNA): TGTGCCAGTAGTAACCTGGGGGGGAACACTGAAGCTTTCTTT. Amino acids: CASSNLGGNTEAFF.